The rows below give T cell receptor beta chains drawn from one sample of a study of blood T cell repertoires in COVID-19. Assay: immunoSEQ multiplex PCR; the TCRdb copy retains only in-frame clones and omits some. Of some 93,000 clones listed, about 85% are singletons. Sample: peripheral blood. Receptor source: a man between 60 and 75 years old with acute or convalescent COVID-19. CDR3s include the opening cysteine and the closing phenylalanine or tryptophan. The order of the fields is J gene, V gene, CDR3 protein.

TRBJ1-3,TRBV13,CASSPGGSRGGNTIYF
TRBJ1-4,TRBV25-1,CASTSGTGINEKLFF
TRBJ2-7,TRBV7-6,CASSPLDIYEQYF
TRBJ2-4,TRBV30,CAWSGASLAKNIQYF
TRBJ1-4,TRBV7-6,CASSPGQGGDEKLFF
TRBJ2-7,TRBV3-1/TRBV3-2,CASSHRERTYEQYF
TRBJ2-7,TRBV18,CASSPDNRGHEQYF
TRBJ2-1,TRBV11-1,CASSSRSGGVNEQFF
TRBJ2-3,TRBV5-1,CASSLQLASDTQYF
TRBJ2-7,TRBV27,CASSLGTTGYEQYF
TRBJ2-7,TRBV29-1,CSVVVLGQRPYEQYF
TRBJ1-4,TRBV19,CASSMLASGATNEKLFF
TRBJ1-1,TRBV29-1,CSVEEHRTVNTEAFF
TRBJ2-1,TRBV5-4,CASSLTGNNEQFF
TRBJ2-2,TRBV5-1,CASSGGTGRSNTGELFF
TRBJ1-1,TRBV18,CASSPSGGLPSEAFF
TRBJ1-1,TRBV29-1,CSVWAVNTEAFF
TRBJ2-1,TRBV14,CASSRVPSSYNEQFF
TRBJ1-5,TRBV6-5,CASSYTGSDQPQHF
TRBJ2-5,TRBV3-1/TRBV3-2,CASSQDWGLPETQYF
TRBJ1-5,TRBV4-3,CASSQDTNAWRRHF
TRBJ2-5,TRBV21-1,CASSPRAGVETQYF
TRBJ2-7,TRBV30,CAWRVSGMSSYEQYF
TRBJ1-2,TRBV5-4,CASSDKTGHYGYTF
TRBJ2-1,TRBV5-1,CASSLLGTQNNEQFF
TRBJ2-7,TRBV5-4,CASSSGGGRSYEQYF
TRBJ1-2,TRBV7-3,CASSLRDRGGYTF
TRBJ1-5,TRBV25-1,CASSDDGGYQPQHF
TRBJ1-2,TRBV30,CAWSRQGVSNYGYTF
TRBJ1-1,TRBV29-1,CSVNIGQMNTEAFF
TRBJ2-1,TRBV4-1,CASSHPWGAGVGNEQFF
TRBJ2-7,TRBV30,CAWSRPGSAYEQYF
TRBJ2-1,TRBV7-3,CASSLTGGSYNEQFF
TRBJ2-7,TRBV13,CASSSRTSGVYEQYF
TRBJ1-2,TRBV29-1,CSVGDRLRYGYTF
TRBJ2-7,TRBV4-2,CASSRTGTGLGEQYF
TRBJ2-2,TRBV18,CASSLPSDMSTGELFF
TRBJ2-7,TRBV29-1,CSVELASGSEVEQYF
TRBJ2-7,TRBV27,CASSPLRWQGGEQYF
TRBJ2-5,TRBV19,CASSRPTGDGETQYF
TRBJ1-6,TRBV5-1,CASSSEGRNNSPLHF
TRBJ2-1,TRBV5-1,CASSLGGSNTYDEQFF
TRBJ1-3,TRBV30,CAWTQGTGNTIYF
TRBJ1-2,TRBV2,CASSVRTGGYGYTF
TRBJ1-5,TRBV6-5,CASGRQESNQPQHF
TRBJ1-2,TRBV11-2,CASSFPRQGEHSGYYGYTF
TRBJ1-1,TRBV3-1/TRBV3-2,CASSQRLRTDMNTEAFF
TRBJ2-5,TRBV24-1,CATSDPRGGDQETQYF
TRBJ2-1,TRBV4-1,CASSQDIPGGNEQFF
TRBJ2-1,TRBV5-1,CASSLLGGALNNEQFF
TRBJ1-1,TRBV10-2,CASEGRNTEAFF
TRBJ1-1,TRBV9,CASSVARNTEAFF
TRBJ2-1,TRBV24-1,CATSDSTTYEQFF
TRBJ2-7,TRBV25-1,CASSGLAGSYEQYF
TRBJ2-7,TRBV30,CAWSSGQPLWSEQYF
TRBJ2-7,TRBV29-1,CSVGLAGSYEQYF
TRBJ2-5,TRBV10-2,CASREQGSIQETQYF